One TCR beta chain is described in this entry. The antigen remains undetermined. The data originate from a study of CD8 T cells in Susac syndrome. Across the whole study: Among sequenced Susac syndrome patients, more than five had active disease and about eight were in remission. The Susac syndrome patients were therapy-naive, on corticosteroids, or on intravenous immunoglobulin alone at blood draw. Findings and caveats of the study: Maximal CD8+ clonal expansion in Susac was observed within TEMRA cells and among active patients.

Negative isolation was used for CD8+ and CD4+ T cells and FACS enrichment for TEMRA cells. Random hexamers served to reverse transcribe roughly 0.45 to 1 ug RNA. TCRdb passed the immunoSEQ multiplex PCR reads through MiXCR, listing each CDR3 protein once. In the table there are some 110,000 distinct CDR3 sequences, just under 95% of which are singletons. The TCR originated in a human donor with Susac syndrome. The specimen sequenced was CD8+ T cells from PBMCs.

The CDR3 reads CATRTGIGADTQYF. The CDR3 DNA reads as TGTGCCACTCGGACAGGGATCGGGGCGGATACGCAGTATTTT. This chain links TRBV15 with TRBJ2-3; TRBD1 matches 8 bases. After removal of 9 bases from V and 6 bases from J, the junction contained 11 bases not matched to a gene. The CDR3 spans 14 residues. Germline values: CDR1 LNHNV, CDR2 YYDKDF (reference sequence).